This T cell receptor beta chain is from a study of blood T cells in healthy people across ages. The CDR3 is 16 residues long. The trim removed 1 base at V and 2 bases at J, leaving 5 bases unmatched. Germline assignment: CDR1 SGHTA and CDR2 FQGNSA. Together with a sample-barcoded 5' primer, a J-beta primer mix was included in a second PCR lasting about 6 to 11 cycles. Each cDNA molecule, via a template-switch adaptor with 12 random nucleotides, was tagged. MiXCR was run by TCRdb on the 5' RACE reads, yielding one entry per CDR3 protein. The sample lists more than 500,000 distinct CDR3 sequences, about 29% occurring once. This clonotype showed up just a few times. The same data also went into a second study, on T cells of mothers and their children.

The TCR originated in a boy aged 2 to 10 in good health. Sequencing used blood. The gene calls are TRBV7-2 and TRBJ2-3, with 8 positions matching TRBD2. CDR3 nucleotides: TGTGCCAGCAGCTTAGGGGCTAGCGGGTTCACAGATACGCAGTATTTT. Protein sequence: CASSLGASGFTDTQYF.